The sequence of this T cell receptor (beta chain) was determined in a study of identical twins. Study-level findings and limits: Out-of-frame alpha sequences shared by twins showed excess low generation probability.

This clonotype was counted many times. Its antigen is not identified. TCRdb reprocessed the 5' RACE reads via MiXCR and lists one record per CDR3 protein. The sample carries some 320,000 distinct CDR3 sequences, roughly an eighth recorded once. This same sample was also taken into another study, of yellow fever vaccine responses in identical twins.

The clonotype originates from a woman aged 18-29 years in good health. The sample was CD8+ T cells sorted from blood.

The CDR3 DNA sequence: TGTGCCAGCAGTCCGGACGGAAACACCATATATTTT. This encodes CASSPDGNTIYF. This chain links TRBV12-3 or TRBV12-4 with TRBJ1-3; D is unresolved. V dropped 5 bases and J dropped 4 bases, with 6 bases sitting between them. The CDR3 covers 12 residues.